This TCR beta chain was recovered during a study of cytomegalovirus exposure and HLA in healthy donors. Study results and caveats: An analysis that came later showed most CMV-associated TCR beta chains appearing HLA-restricted.

CDR1 and CDR2 from the germline V gene are MNHEY and SVGAGI. The CDR3 contains 16 residues. V shed 0 bases, J shed 3 bases, and the junction held 3 bases outside the gene matches. The PCR ran on 60 Vbeta and 13 Jbeta primers. Clones were sequenced by immunoSEQ multiplex PCR, and TCRdb holds only the in-frame ones, with some missing. The table has 100,000 to 150,000 clones, roughly 71% seen once. Of note for this clone: What it binds is not known.

This clonotype was sampled from a woman aged 40 to 50 in good health and CMV-seropositive. The gene calls are TRBV6-5 and TRBJ1-5, with 9 bases lining up with TRBD1. The material sequenced was PBMCs. CDR3 in DNA: TGTGCCAGCAGTTACTCCGGGACAGGGTCCAATCAGCCCCAGCATTTT. This encodes CASSYSGTGSNQPQHF.